The source of this TCR beta chain is a study of T cell responses to AZD1222 COVID-19 vaccine. Overall study results and limits: The repertoires were collected only after the peak T cell response. Most donors were white British, females outnumbered males, and clonal diversity was possibly underestimated. Compared with day 0, the breadth and depth of the Spike-specific TCR repertoire rose significantly after two doses of AZD1222. Among vaccine-associated CD4 TCRs, coverage spanned spike, with dominance at 160-218 and 743-854.

This CDR3 region has 11 residues. CDR1 and CDR2 from the germline V gene are SGHVS and FNYEAQ. V gave up 3 bases and J gave up 8 bases, with 7 bases separating them. Details on this clone: The antigen remains unidentified.

Sequenced by immunoSEQ multiplex PCR; TCRdb stores in-frame clones only, minus some. The data hold about 190,000 clones, with around 90% observed a single time. The sequence derives from an adult in good health. The sample in question was peripheral blood, obtained on day 0 of AZD1222 vaccination. V and J are TRBV7-6 and TRBJ1-1, with D unresolved. The CDR3 loop reads CASSFRGEAFF. DNA for the CDR3: TGTGCCAGCAGCTTCCGTGGAGAAGCTTTCTTT. The variable domain in full, completed from reference TRBV7-6 and TRBJ1-1, reads GAGVSQSPRYKVTKRGQDVALRCDPISGHVSLYWYRQALGQGPEFLTYFNYEAQQDKSGLPNDRFSAERPEGSISTLTIQRTEQRDSAMYRCASSFRGEAFFGQGTRLTVV.